The clone carrying this TCR beta chain was seen repeatedly, ten times or more. The data were produced by immunoSEQ multiplex PCR, yet TCRdb's version contains in-frame clones alone and is incomplete. Among about 140,000 clones listed, around 80% were seen once. This sample is drawn from a study of blood T cell repertoires in COVID-19. The CDR3 runs to 13 residues. Trimming pared 5 bases from V and 10 bases from J, leaving 12 bases between. CDR1 SNHLY and CDR2 FYNNEI come from the germline V gene. The sample was peripheral blood. The chain has TRBV2 and TRBJ1-6, with D possibly matching TRBD1 (5 bases). The clonotype originates from a man between 45 and 60 years old with acute or convalescent COVID-19. The CDR3 nucleotides are TGTGCCAGCAGTCTGACAGAGGACTCACCCCTCCACTTT. This translates into CASSLTEDSPLHF.